The sequence of this T cell receptor beta chain was determined in a study of shared clonotypes between healthy human individuals. HIV-negative, healthy adults without recent acute infections or vaccinations were the donors. The CD4+ fraction was divided into a CD45RA+ naive subset and a CD45RA-negative memory subset. Produced via immunoSEQ multiplex PCR; TCRdb's table is partial and in-frame only. The sample shows some 200,000 clones, around 63% of them seen only once. Study outcomes and limitations: Relative to memory subsets, naive subsets generally showed larger estimated richness. Shared across several donors were around 5% of the naive CD4 clonotypes.

The CDR3 runs 16 residues. Trimming removed 0 bases at V and 1 base at J, with 13 bases between. From germline, CDR1 is SGHRS and CDR2 YFSETQ. Points on this clone: Its antigen is unknown.

The source of this sequence is a man between 25 and 39 years old in good health. This chain uses TRBV5-1 with TRBJ1-1, with a tentative D call TRBD1 (5 bases). The sequencing sample was made of memory CD4+ T cells sorted from blood. Subset of the sample: CD45RA-negative fraction. This CDR3 is CASSLEAGKRNTEAFF. The CDR3 nucleotides are TGCGCCAGCAGCTTGGAGGCAGGGAAAAGGAACACTGAAGCTTTCTTT.